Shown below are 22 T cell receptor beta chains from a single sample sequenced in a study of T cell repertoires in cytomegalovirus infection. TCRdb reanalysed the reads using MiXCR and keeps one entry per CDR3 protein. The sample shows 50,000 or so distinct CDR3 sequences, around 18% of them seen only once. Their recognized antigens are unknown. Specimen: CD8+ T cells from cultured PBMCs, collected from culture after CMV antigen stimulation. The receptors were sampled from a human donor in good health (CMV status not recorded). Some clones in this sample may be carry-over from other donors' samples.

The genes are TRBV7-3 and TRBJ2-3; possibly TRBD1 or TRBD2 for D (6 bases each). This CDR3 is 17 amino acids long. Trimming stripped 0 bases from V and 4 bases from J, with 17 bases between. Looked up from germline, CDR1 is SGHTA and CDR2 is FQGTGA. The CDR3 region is CASSLTRTGAGADTQYF. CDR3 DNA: TGTGCCAGCAGCTTAACGAGGACGGGGGCCGGGGCAGATACGCAGTATTTT.

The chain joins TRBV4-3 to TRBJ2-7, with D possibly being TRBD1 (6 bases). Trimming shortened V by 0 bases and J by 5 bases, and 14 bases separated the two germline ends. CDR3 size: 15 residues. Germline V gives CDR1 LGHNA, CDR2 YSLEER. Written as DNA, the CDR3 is TGCGCCAGCAGCCAAGACAGGGGCGTTCGCCACGAGCAGTACTTC. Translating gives CASSQDRGVRHEQYF.

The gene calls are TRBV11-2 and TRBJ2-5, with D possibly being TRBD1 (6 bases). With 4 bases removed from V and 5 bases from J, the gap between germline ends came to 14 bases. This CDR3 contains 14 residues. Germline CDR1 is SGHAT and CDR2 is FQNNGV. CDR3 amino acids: CASSYREKLETQYF. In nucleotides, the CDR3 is TGTGCCAGCAGCTACAGGGAAAAACTGGAGACCCAGTACTTC. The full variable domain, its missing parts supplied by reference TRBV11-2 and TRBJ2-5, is EAGVAQSPRYKIIEKRQSVAFWCNPISGHATLYWYQQILGQGPKLLIQFQNNGVVDDSQLPKDRFSAERLKGVDSTLKIQPAKLEDSAVYLCASSYREKLETQYFGPGTRLLVL.

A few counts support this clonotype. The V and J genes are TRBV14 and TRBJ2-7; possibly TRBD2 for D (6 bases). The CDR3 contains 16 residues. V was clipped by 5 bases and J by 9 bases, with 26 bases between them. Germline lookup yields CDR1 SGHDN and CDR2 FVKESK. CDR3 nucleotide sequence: TGTGCCAGCAGCGAGACCGGAGGGGCAGCTCGTATGGTGCAGTACTTC. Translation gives CASSETGGAARMVQYF.

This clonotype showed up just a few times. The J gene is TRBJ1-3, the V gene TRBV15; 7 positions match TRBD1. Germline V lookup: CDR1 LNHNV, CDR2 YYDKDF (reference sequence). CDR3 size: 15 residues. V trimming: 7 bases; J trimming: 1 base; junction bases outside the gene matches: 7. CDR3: CATIIYRGSGNTIYF. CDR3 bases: TGTGCCACCATTATATACAGGGGTTCTGGAAACACCATATATTTT. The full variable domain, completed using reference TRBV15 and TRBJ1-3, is DAMVIQNPRYQVTQFGKPVTLSCSQTLNHNVMYWYQQKSSQAPKLLFHYYDKDFNNEADTPDNFQSRRPNTSFCFLDIRSPGLGDTAMYLCATIIYRGSGNTIYFGEGSWLTVV.

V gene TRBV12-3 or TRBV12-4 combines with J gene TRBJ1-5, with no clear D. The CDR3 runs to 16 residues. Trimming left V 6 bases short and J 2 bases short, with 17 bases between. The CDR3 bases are TGTGCCAGCAGCCCCGAGGTGGGTCGGGGCAATCAGCCCCAGCATTTT. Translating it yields CASSPEVGRGNQPQHF.

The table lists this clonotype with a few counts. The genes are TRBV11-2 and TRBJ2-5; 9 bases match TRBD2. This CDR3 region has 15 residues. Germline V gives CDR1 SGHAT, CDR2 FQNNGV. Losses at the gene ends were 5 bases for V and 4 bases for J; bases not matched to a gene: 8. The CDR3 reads CASSASGAGRETQYF. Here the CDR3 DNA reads TGTGCCAGCAGCGCTAGCGGGGCCGGGAGAGAGACCCAGTACTTC.

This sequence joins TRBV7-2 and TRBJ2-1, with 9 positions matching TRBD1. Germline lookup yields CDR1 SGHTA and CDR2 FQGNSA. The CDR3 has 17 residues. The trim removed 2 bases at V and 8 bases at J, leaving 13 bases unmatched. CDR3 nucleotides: TGTGCCAGCAGCTTATCGTACAGGGGGCAGGAGATCGATGAGCAGTTCTTC. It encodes CASSLSYRGQEIDEQFF. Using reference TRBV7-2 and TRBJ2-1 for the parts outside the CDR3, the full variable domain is GAGVSQSPSNKVTEKGKDVELRCDPISGHTALYWYRQSLGQGLEFLIYFQGNSAPDKSGLPSDRFSAERTGGSVSTLTIQRTQQEDSAVYLCASSLSYRGQEIDEQFFGPGTRLTVL.

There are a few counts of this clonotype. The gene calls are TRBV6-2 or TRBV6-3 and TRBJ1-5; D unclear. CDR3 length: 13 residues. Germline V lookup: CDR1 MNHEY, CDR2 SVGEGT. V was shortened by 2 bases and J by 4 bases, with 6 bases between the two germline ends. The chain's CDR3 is CASSYVGNQPQHF. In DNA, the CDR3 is TGTGCCAGCAGTTACGTGGGAAATCAGCCCCAGCATTTT.

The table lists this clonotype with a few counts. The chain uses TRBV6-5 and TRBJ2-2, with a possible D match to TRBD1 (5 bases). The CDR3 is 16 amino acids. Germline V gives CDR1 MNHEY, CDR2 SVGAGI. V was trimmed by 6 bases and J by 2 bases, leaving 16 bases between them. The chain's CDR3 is CASSPQGWANTGELFF. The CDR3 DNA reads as TGTGCCAGCAGCCCCCAGGGCTGGGCTAACACCGGGGAGCTGTTTTTT.

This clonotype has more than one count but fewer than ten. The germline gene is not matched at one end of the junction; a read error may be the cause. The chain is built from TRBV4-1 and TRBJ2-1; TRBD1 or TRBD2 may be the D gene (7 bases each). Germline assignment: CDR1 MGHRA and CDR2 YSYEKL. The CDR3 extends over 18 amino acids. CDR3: CASSEERAGGVGHNEQFF. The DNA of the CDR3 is TGCGCCAGCAGCGAAGAAAGGGCAGGGGGGGTGGGGCACAATGAGCAGTTCTTC.

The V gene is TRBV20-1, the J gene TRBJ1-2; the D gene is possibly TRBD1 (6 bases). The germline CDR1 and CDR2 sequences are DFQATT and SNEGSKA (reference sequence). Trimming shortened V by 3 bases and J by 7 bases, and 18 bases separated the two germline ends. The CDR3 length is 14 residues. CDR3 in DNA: TGCAGTGCTAGCCCCCGAGCGGGGGCTGGTGGCTACACCTTC. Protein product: CSASPRAGAGGYTF.

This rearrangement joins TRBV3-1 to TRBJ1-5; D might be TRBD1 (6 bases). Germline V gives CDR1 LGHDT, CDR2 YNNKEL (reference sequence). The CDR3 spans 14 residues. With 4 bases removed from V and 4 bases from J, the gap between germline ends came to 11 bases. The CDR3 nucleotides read TGTGCCAGCAGCCGGGACATAGGTAATCAGCCCCAGCATTTT. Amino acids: CASSRDIGNQPQHF.

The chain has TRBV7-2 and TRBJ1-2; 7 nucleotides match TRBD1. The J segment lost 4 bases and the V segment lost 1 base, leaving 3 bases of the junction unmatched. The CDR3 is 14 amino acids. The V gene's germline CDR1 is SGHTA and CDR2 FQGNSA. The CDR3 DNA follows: TGTGCCAGCAGCTTAGGGACAGGCCTCTATGGCTACACCTTC. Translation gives CASSLGTGLYGYTF.

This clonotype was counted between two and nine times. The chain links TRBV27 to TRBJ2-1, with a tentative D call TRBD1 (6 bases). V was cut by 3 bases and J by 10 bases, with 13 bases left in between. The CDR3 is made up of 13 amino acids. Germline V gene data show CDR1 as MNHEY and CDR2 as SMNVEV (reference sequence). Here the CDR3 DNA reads TGTGCCAGCAGTTTCAACAGGGCATCCGAGCAGTTCTTC. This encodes CASSFNRASEQFF.

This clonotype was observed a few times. The CDR3 loop is CASSLESGRKEETQYF. The CDR3 DNA is TGTGCCAGCAGCTTAGAGAGTGGGAGGAAGGAAGAGACCCAGTACTTC. This sequence joins TRBV7-2 and TRBJ2-5; possible D gene TRBD2, 6 bases. The length of the CDR3 is 16 residues. CDR1 is SGHTA and CDR2 is FQGNSA in the germline V gene. V was pared by 1 base and J by 3 bases, with 15 bases between. Drawing the rest from reference TRBV7-2 and TRBJ2-5, the complete variable domain is GAGVSQSPSNKVTEKGKDVELRCDPISGHTALYWYRQSLGQGLEFLIYFQGNSAPDKSGLPSDRFSAERTGGSVSTLTIQRTQQEDSAVYLCASSLESGRKEETQYFGPGTRLLVL.

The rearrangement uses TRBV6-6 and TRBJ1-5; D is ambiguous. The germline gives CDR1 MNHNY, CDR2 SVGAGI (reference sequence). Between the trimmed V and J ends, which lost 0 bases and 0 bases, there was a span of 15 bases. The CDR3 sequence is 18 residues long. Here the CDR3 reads CASSYSRGNRNSNQPQHF. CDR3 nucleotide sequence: TGTGCCAGCAGTTACTCGAGAGGGAACCGTAATAGCAATCAGCCCCAGCATTTT.

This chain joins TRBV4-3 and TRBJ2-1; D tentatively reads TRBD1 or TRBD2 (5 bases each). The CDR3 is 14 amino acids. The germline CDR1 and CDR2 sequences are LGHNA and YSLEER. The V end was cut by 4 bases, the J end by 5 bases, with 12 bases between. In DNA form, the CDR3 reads TGCGCCAGCAGCCTTCACCGGGGCAACAATGAGCAGTTCTTC. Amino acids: CASSLHRGNNEQFF.

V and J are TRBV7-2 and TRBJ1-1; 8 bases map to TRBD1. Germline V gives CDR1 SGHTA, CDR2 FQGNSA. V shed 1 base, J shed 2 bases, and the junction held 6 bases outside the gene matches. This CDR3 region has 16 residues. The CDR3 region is CASSLGRTGTNTEAFF. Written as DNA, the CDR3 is TGTGCCAGCAGCTTAGGAAGGACAGGGACCAACACTGAAGCTTTCTTT.

The CDR3 DNA reads as TGTGCCAGCAGCTTAGAGGCGTCGTACCAAGAGACCCAGTACTTC. It translates to CASSLEASYQETQYF. The chain uses TRBV7-8 and TRBJ2-5; no clear D gene. Germline V gene lookup returns CDR1 SGHVS and CDR2 FQNEAQ. Trimming removed 1 base at V and 0 bases at J, with 9 bases between. This CDR3 contains 15 residues.

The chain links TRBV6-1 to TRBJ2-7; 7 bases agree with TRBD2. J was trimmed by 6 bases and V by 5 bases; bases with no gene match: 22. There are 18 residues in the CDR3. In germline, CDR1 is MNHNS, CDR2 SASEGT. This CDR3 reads CASSLTIPRRGSLPEQYF. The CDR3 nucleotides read TGTGCCAGCAGTCTAACCATCCCGCGGCGGGGGTCCTTGCCCGAGCAGTACTTC.

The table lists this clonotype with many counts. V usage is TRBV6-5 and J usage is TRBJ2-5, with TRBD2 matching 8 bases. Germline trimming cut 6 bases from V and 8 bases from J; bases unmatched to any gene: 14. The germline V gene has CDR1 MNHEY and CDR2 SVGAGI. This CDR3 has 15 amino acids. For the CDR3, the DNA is TGTGCCAGCAGCCGGGCCGGGACTAGATCTTCTACCCAGTACTTC. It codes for CASSRAGTRSSTQYF.